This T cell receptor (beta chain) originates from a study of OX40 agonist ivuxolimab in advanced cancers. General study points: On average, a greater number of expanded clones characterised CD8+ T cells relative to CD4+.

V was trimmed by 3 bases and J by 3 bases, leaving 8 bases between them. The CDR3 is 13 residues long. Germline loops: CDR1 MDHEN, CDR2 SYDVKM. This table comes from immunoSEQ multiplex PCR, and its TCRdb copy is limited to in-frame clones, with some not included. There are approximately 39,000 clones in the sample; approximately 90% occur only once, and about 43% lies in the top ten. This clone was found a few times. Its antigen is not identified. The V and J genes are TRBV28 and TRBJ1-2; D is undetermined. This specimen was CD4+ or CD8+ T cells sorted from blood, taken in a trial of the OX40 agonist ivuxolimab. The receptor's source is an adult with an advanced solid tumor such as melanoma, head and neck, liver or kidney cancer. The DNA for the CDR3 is TGTGCCAGCAGTTTGTCGGGCTACTATGGCTACACCTTC. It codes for CASSLSGYYGYTF.